This T cell receptor (beta chain) is from a study of response to subunit inactivated influenza vaccine. Study-wide points: The authors proposed limited new T cell recruitment per seasonal influenza vaccination.

This clonotype was seen at least ten times. What it binds is unknown. The CDR3 length is 16 residues. V lost 6 bases, J lost 2 bases, and 17 bases lay in between. CDR1 is MNHNS and CDR2 is SASEGT in the germline V gene. Each CDR3 protein is one row after TCRdb ran MiXCR on the RT-PCR reads. The profile shows more than 150,000 distinct CDR3 sequences, 7.5% to 10% of them singletons. The sequence was obtained from a man aged 45-60 years who received an inactivated influenza vaccine. This sample comprised non-naive T cells sorted from PBMCs, obtained on the day of vaccination. V is TRBV6-1 and J is TRBJ1-5; D might be TRBD1 (5 bases). CDR3 sequence: CASSPTATGGNQPQHF. The CDR3 DNA reads TGTGCCAGCAGCCCGACAGCTACGGGGGGCAATCAGCCCCAGCATTTT.